Shown below are 21 T cell receptor beta chains from a single sample sequenced in a study of post-analysis software for immune sequencing data. The study's findings and limits: TRBV segments more frequent in patients than in controls numbered about five and included TRBV5-6, TRBV5-1 and TRBV20-1.

Their antigen targets remain unknown. Unique molecular identifiers were carried by the TCR beta cDNA libraries. MiXCR, run by TCRdb on the PCR reads, gives a single entry per CDR3 protein. The profile covers approximately 360,000 distinct CDR3 sequences, with roughly 38% appearing a single time and 13% taken by the ten largest. Material: blood. These receptors all come from a girl between 5 and 17 years old with multiple sclerosis.

This chain joins TRBV6-5 and TRBJ1-6; TRBD1 might be the D (5 bases). Trimming shortened V by 0 bases and J by 7 bases, and 25 bases separated the two germline ends. CDR1 MNHEY and CDR2 SVGAGI come from the germline V gene. The CDR3 length is 20 residues. The CDR3: CASSYSRFREAGTKNSPLHF. In nucleotides, the CDR3 is TGTGCCAGCAGTTACTCGAGATTTCGGGAGGCAGGGACGAAAAATTCACCCCTCCACTTT.

This clonotype was picked up a small number of times. The V gene is TRBV7-2, the J gene TRBJ2-3, with D possibly called TRBD1 or TRBD2 (5 bases each). The CDR3 extends over 14 amino acids. Trimming cost V 5 bases and J 3 bases, with 12 bases left between them. Germline V gene data show CDR1 as SGHTA and CDR2 as FQGNSA. Here the CDR3 reads CASSPRWGTDTQYF. The DNA of the CDR3 is TGTGCCAGCAGCCCAAGGTGGGGGACAGATACGCAGTATTTT.

This clonotype was found a few times. V and J are TRBV20-1 and TRBJ2-6; D remains ambiguous. Germline lookup yields CDR1 DFQATT and CDR2 SNEGSKA (reference sequence). The CDR3 has 16 amino acids. V gave up 3 bases and J gave up 0 bases, with 12 bases separating them. CDR3 sequence: CSASLSGHSGANVLTF. CDR3 bases: TGCAGTGCTAGTCTATCAGGCCACTCTGGGGCCAACGTCCTGACTTTC.

A few counts support this clonotype. The chain carries TRBV15 and TRBJ2-6; 7 nucleotides align to TRBD1. Germline V CDR1 and CDR2: LNHNV, YYDKDF (reference sequence). The CDR3 totals 16 residues. With V trimmed by 0 bases and J by 2 bases, 1 base remained unmatched. CDR3 in DNA: TGTGCCACCAGCAGAGATGGGACAGCTGGGGCCAACGTCCTGACTTTC. This encodes CATSRDGTAGANVLTF.

The CDR3 spells CASRLAGTGSSSYEQYF. CDR3 in DNA: TGTGCCAGCAGACTCGCCGGGACAGGTTCCAGCTCCTACGAGCAGTACTTC. This chain connects TRBV6-5 to TRBJ2-7, with 8 nucleotides matching TRBD1. V lost 6 bases and J lost 0; bases outside the gene matches: 13. There are 17 residues in the CDR3. Looked up from germline, CDR1 is MNHEY and CDR2 is SVGAGI.

The V and J genes are TRBV6-5 and TRBJ1-6; possible D gene TRBD1, 5 bases. Germline lookup yields CDR1 MNHEY and CDR2 SVGAGI. The CDR3 runs 15 residues. Deletions cut 2 bases from V and 7 bases from J, with 12 bases between. CDR3 bases: TGTGCCAGCAGTTACATTCCCGGGGACAATTCACCCCTCCACTTT. This sequence encodes CASSYIPGDNSPLHF.

The J gene is TRBJ2-5, the V gene TRBV7-2; unclear D gene. The CDR3 is 14 residues long. Germline loops: CDR1 SGHTA, CDR2 FQGNSA. V shed 2 bases and J shed 3 bases, with 10 bases lying between them. The DNA for the CDR3 is TGTGCCAGCAGCTTAAGAACAGCAAAAGAGACCCAGTACTTC. Translating it yields CASSLRTAKETQYF.

V is TRBV5-1 and J is TRBJ2-5; 8 bases map to TRBD2. Germline CDR1 SGHRS, CDR2 YFSETQ. The CDR3 extends over 15 amino acids. The J segment lost 1 base and the V segment lost 0 bases, leaving 2 bases of the junction unmatched. The CDR3, as DNA: TGCGCCAGCAGCTTGGGGGGGACTAGCCAAGAGACCCAGTACTTC. Amino acid sequence: CASSLGGTSQETQYF.

V gene TRBV5-1 combines with J gene TRBJ1-1; maybe TRBD1 (6 bases). CDR3 size: 14 residues. Trimming shortened V by 4 bases and J by 0 bases, and 10 bases separated the two germline ends. Germline CDR1 reads SGHRS; CDR2 reads YFSETQ. CDR3 sequence (DNA): TGCGCCAGCAGCGTCGGGACACTGAACACTGAAGCTTTCTTT. Translated, it gives CASSVGTLNTEAFF.

The chain employs TRBV20-1 and TRBJ2-3, with no clear D. Germline lookup yields CDR1 DFQATT and CDR2 SNEGSKA (reference sequence). Trimming pared 0 bases from V and 4 bases from J, leaving 5 bases between. CDR3 length equals 12 residues. The CDR3 region has the DNA TGCAGTGCTAGAGATCCCCCAGATACGCAGTATTTT. Translated: CSARDPPDTQYF.

J is TRBJ2-1 and V is TRBV2; 8 nucleotides agree with TRBD2. J gave up 7 bases and V 5 bases, and 7 bases lay outside the gene matches. The CDR3 runs 14 residues. Germline V gene sequence: CDR1 SNHLY, CDR2 FYNNEI. The CDR3 DNA follows: TGTGCCAGCAGTTCCCAGACGGGAGGGAATGAGCAGTTCTTC. Translated, it gives CASSSQTGGNEQFF. Full variable domain (remainder filled in from reference TRBV2 and TRBJ2-1): EPEVTQTPSHQVTQMGQEVILRCVPISNHLYFYWYRQILGQKVEFLVSFYNNEISEKSEIFDDQFSVERPDGSNFTLKIRSTKLEDSAMYFCASSSQTGGNEQFFGPGTRLTVL.

V and J are TRBV12-3 or TRBV12-4 and TRBJ1-2; D unresolved. CDR3 length equals 11 residues. V lost 3 bases and J 5 bases, leaving 4 bases between the germline ends. As DNA, the CDR3 is TGTGCCAGCAGTTTCACATATGGCTACACCTTC. Its protein is CASSFTYGYTF.

This clonotype was counted a few times. The V gene is TRBV29-1, the J gene TRBJ2-3; D not certain. V lost 7 bases, J lost 8 bases, and 13 bases lay in between. The CDR3 totals 11 residues. CDR1 SQVTM and CDR2 ANQGSEA come from the germline V gene. The CDR3 region is CSAKIVGTQYF. In nucleotides, the CDR3 is TGCAGCGCCAAAATCGTAGGTACGCAGTATTTT.

This clonotype occurred a few times. The chain combines TRBV18 with TRBJ2-7, with a tentative D call TRBD2 (5 bases). CDR1 KGHSH and CDR2 LQKENI come from the germline V gene. The CDR3 covers 14 residues. The ends were cut back, 0 bases at V and 6 bases at J, with 12 bases in the middle. The CDR3 is CASSPPATRAEQYF. Here the CDR3 DNA reads TGTGCCAGCTCACCACCGGCGACGAGGGCCGAGCAGTACTTC.

This chain joins TRBV10-2 and TRBJ1-1; D remains unclear. Trimming removed 2 bases at V and 0 bases at J, with 7 bases between. Germline CDR1 is WSHSY and CDR2 is SAAADI. The CDR3 is 14 residues long. CDR3 DNA: TGCGCCAGCAGTGAGCCAGGCATGAACACTGAAGCTTTCTTT. It yields the protein CASSEPGMNTEAFF.

The rearrangement joins TRBV20-1 to TRBJ1-1; perhaps TRBD1 as D (6 bases). The CDR3 spans 14 residues. The germline gives CDR1 DFQATT, CDR2 SNEGSKA (reference sequence). V was cut by 2 bases and J by 1 base, with 11 bases left in between. CDR3 protein: CSARSTGSNTEAFF. CDR3 bases: TGCAGTGCTAGATCGACAGGATCGAACACTGAAGCTTTCTTT.

The chain has TRBV5-1 and TRBJ2-2; 8 positions agree with TRBD2. Germline CDR1 is SGHRS and CDR2 is YFSETQ. This CDR3 is 15 amino acids long. V lost 5 bases and J lost 4; bases outside the gene matches: 7. CDR3 region: CASRSAGVSTGELFF. The CDR3, as DNA: TGCGCCAGCAGATCAGCGGGGGTTAGCACCGGGGAGCTGTTTTTT.

This chain uses TRBV10-3 with TRBJ2-7; weak D call: TRBD1 (5 bases). The germline V gene encodes CDR1 ENHRY and CDR2 SYGVKD. Trimming removed 7 bases from V and 0 bases from J, with 10 bases in between. This CDR3 has 13 amino acids. The CDR3 protein is CAIKGVGSYEQYF. CDR3 in DNA: TGTGCCATCAAAGGGGTGGGCTCCTACGAGCAGTACTTC.

Only one count was recorded for this clonotype. The chain uses TRBV7-9 and TRBJ2-5, with TRBD1 identical over 9 bases. The CDR3 covers 15 residues. Germline CDR1 is SEHNR and CDR2 is FQNEAQ (reference sequence). Unmatched junction bases numbered 11, after V lost 5 bases and J lost 7 bases. The CDR3 DNA sequence: TGTGCCAGCAGCCCAACCGGGACAGGGAACAGGACCCAGTACTTC. Protein sequence: CASSPTGTGNRTQYF.

This clonotype was recorded a few times. The rearrangement uses TRBV20-1 and TRBJ2-5; possibly TRBD1 for D (5 bases). V was clipped by 0 bases and J by 3 bases, with 17 bases between them. The CDR3 runs 16 residues. The germline gives CDR1 DFQATT, CDR2 SNEGSKA (reference sequence). The CDR3 DNA reads as TGCAGTGCTAGAGATACGACGATAGGGGCCGAAGAGACCCAGTACTTC. Amino acid sequence: CSARDTTIGAEETQYF.

This sequence joins TRBV2 and TRBJ2-2; maybe TRBD1 (5 bases). The V gene's germline CDR1 is SNHLY and CDR2 FYNNEI. V was trimmed by 7 bases and J by 1 base, leaving 7 bases between them. The CDR3 totals 13 residues. The CDR3 loop reads CASTRENTGELFF. CDR3 sequence (DNA): TGTGCCAGCACCAGGGAGAACACCGGGGAGCTGTTTTTT. Full variable domain (missing parts from reference TRBV2 and TRBJ2-2): EPEVTQTPSHQVTQMGQEVILRCVPISNHLYFYWYRQILGQKVEFLVSFYNNEISEKSEIFDDQFSVERPDGSNFTLKIRSTKLEDSAMYFCASTRENTGELFFGEGSRLTVL.